This TCR beta chain derives from a study of beta chain features in type 1 diabetes. Findings of the study overall: Shorter TCRB CDR3s, moderately but significantly so, were found in Type 1 diabetes patients in all four CD4+ subsets.

The authors reverse transcribed all of the isolated RNA, so sequencing captured expressed TCRB transcripts. Data came from immunoSEQ multiplex PCR; TCRdb stores just in-frame clones and leaves some out. The sample holds 400,000 or so clones, over 10% seen once. Concerning this clone: Its antigen is currently unknown.

The receptor's source is a woman aged 18-29 years with type 1 diabetes. The source material was naive CD4+ T cells from blood.

The DNA for the CDR3 is TGTGCCAGCAGCCTTGAGACGGGTTACGAGCAGTACTTC. Protein product: CASSLETGYEQYF. This rearrangement joins TRBV27 to TRBJ2-7, with D unclear. The V end lost 6 bases, the J end lost 4 bases, and 13 bases lay between the germline ends. Per germline, CDR1 MNHEY and CDR2 SMNVEV (reference sequence). The CDR3 sequence is 13 residues long.